The following is a T cell receptor beta chain sequence with its context. The sample belongs to a study of vaccination and CD4 T cells after COVID-19. The wider study: Each participant underwent a two-dose regimen of either the BNT162b2 or the mRNA-1273 vaccine.

The V gene lost 1 base and the J gene lost 5 bases, with 8 bases spanning the gap. Germline V gene lookup returns CDR1 SEHNR and CDR2 FQNEAQ (reference sequence). The CDR3 covers 14 residues. TCRdb re-derived calls from the PCR reads in MiXCR, one entry per CDR3 protein. This sample has about 20,000 distinct CDR3 sequences, with roughly 50% found just once. The sequence derives from a human donor who had recovered from COVID-19. V and J are TRBV7-9 and TRBJ2-2; no definite D call. The starting material was CD4+ T cells from blood, obtained before SARS-CoV-2 vaccination. In DNA, the CDR3 is TGTGCCAGCAGCTTAGGTGTTACGACCGGGGAGCTGTTTTTT. It encodes CASSLGVTTGELFF.